Following are 16 T cell receptor beta chains from one sample sequenced in a study of early T cells in non-severe SARS-CoV-2 infection. MiXCR was run by TCRdb on the 5' RACE reads, yielding one entry per CDR3 protein. The sample has tens of thousands of distinct CDR3 sequences, around 12% seen once. The specimen sequenced was whole blood. The receptors come from an adult who was a healthcare worker with PCR-confirmed SARS-CoV-2 infection or an uninfected control (not recorded which).

This clonotype was observed a few times. This chain uses TRBV4-1 with TRBJ2-1; 8 bases are a match to TRBD1. V gave up 3 bases and J gave up 8 bases; unmatched junction bases: 9. Germline V gene sequence: CDR1 MGHRA, CDR2 YSYEKL. The CDR3 has 15 amino acids. The DNA for the CDR3 is TGCGCCAGCAGCCACGGGGACAGGATAAGTGATGAGCAGTTCTTC. This codes for CASSHGDRISDEQFF.

The table lists this clonotype with a few counts. This rearrangement joins TRBV7-2 to TRBJ1-2; TRBD1 matches at 7 bases. Trimming took 1 base from V and 5 from J; bases not matched to a gene: 4. This CDR3 contains 14 residues. CDR1 and CDR2 (germline): SGHTA, FQGNSA. The CDR3 DNA is TGTGCCAGCAGCTTAGACAAGGGGGCTTATGGCTACACCTTC. It yields the protein CASSLDKGAYGYTF.

This clonotype was counted only a few times. The V gene is TRBV29-1, the J gene TRBJ2-7; no firm D call. The CDR3 is made up of 12 amino acids. In germline, CDR1 is SQVTM, CDR2 ANQGSEA. The ends were cut back, 5 bases at V and 4 bases at J, with 12 bases in the middle. CDR3 residues: CSVKVSGYEQYF. Here the CDR3 DNA reads TGCAGCGTTAAGGTATCTGGTTACGAGCAGTACTTC.

This clonotype turned up a few times. This sequence joins TRBV19 and TRBJ2-5; 7 positions match TRBD1. CDR1 is LNHDA, CDR2 SQIVND, per germline (reference sequence). This CDR3 has 15 amino acids. J was trimmed by 0 bases and V by 6 bases; bases with no gene match: 7. The DNA for the CDR3 is TGTGCCAGTAGCACGGGACAGAAGTACCAAGAGACCCAGTACTTC. Protein: CASSTGQKYQETQYF.

This clonotype was picked up many times. One end of the junction fails to match germline, which may point to a read error. The chain is built from TRBV10-1 and TRBJ1-1; no clear D gene. The germline gives CDR1 WNHNN, CDR2 SYGVQD (reference sequence). CDR3 size: 15 residues. CDR3 sequence: CASSEGGGMNTEAFF. CDR3 coding DNA: TGCGCCAGCAGTGAGGGAGGAGGGATGAACACGGAAGCTTTCTTT.

The chain combines TRBV7-9 with TRBJ1-1; a possible D gene is TRBD1 (5 bases). CDR3 length equals 14 residues. V lost 1 base and J 4 bases, leaving 10 bases between the germline ends. Germline V gene data show CDR1 as SEHNR and CDR2 as FQNEAQ (reference sequence). This CDR3 is CASSLVGTGTEAFF. CDR3 DNA: TGTGCCAGCAGCTTAGTAGGGACGGGCACTGAAGCTTTCTTT.

This clonotype has just a few counts. The chain combines TRBV7-8 with TRBJ2-5; D gene uncertain. Trimming removed 5 bases from V and 4 bases from J, with 11 bases in between. CDR1 and CDR2 from the germline V gene are SGHVS and FQNEAQ. This CDR3 comprises 13 residues. CDR3: CASSQKVGETQYF. CDR3 nucleotide sequence: TGTGCCAGCAGCCAGAAGGTTGGAGAGACCCAGTACTTC.

This chain uses TRBV20-1 with TRBJ2-7; D perhaps matches TRBD2 (5 bases). Germline V gene lookup returns CDR1 DFQATT and CDR2 SNEGSKA (reference sequence). V shed 0 bases and J shed 0 bases, with 15 bases lying between them. This CDR3 has 16 residues. The DNA for the CDR3 is TGCAGTGCTAGAGACGCCCTGGGGAGAAGCTCCTACGAGCAGTACTTC. It translates to CSARDALGRSSYEQYF.

The CDR3 nucleotides read TGTGCCAGTAGCACCGGCGCCGGTAGCTCTGGGGCCAACGTCCTGACTTTC. This codes for CASSTGAGSSGANVLTF. This chain links TRBV19 with TRBJ2-6; no clear D. The CDR3 consists of 17 residues. Germline V lookup: CDR1 LNHDA, CDR2 SQIVND (reference sequence). Between the trimmed V and J ends, which lost 6 bases and 0 bases, there was a span of 15 bases.

This clonotype was recorded many times. The chain uses TRBV20-1 and TRBJ2-2; perhaps TRBD2 as D (6 bases). The V and J ends lost 3 bases and 6 bases respectively, with 11 bases between them. Germline V gene sequence: CDR1 DFQATT, CDR2 SNEGSKA (reference sequence). The CDR3 runs to 13 residues. The CDR3: CSARLRGAGELFF. CDR3 nucleotide sequence: TGCAGTGCTAGGCTCCGCGGGGCCGGGGAGCTGTTTTTT.

The chain joins TRBV5-1 to TRBJ2-7; 9 nucleotides agree with TRBD1. V dropped 2 bases and J dropped 2; count of bases not matched to a gene: 11. CDR1 SGHRS and CDR2 YFSETQ come from the germline V gene. The CDR3 covers 17 residues. This chain's CDR3 is CASSFRGSGTGTYEQYF. The CDR3 DNA sequence: TGCGCCAGCAGCTTTCGGGGCTCCGGGACAGGGACCTACGAGCAGTACTTC.

This clonotype has at least ten counts. The rearrangement links TRBV9 to TRBJ1-1; D not certain. V lost 0 bases and J lost 1, with 16 bases in between. The CDR3 is 17 amino acids. Germline loops: CDR1 SGDLS, CDR2 YYNGEE. Written as DNA, the CDR3 is TGTGCCAGCAGCGTAGTAGGCGGAACAGCCAAGAACACTGAAGCTTTCTTT. Translated: CASSVVGGTAKNTEAFF.

The gene calls are TRBV12-3 or TRBV12-4 and TRBJ1-5, with 7 bases fitting TRBD1. With V trimmed by 6 bases and J by 4 bases, 9 bases remained unmatched. This CDR3 comprises 15 residues. The CDR3 DNA is TGTGCCAGCAGAACTGACAGGGTGGGGAATCAGCCCCAGCATTTT. This sequence encodes CASRTDRVGNQPQHF.

The table lists this clonotype with many counts. This sequence joins TRBV7-9 and TRBJ2-4, with 8 bases fitting TRBD2. The length of the CDR3 is 17 residues. The V and J ends lost 4 bases and 2 bases, in that order; junction bases with no gene match: 10. Germline values: CDR1 SEHNR, CDR2 FQNEAQ (reference sequence). CDR3 nucleotides: TGTGCCAGCAGCTCTCCGGGGGGGTCTAGAACCAAAAACATTCAGTACTTC. This encodes CASSSPGGSRTKNIQYF. Filled out from reference TRBV7-9 and TRBJ2-4, the complete variable domain reads DTGVSQNPRHKITKRGQNVTFRCDPISEHNRLYWYRQTLGQGPEFLTYFQNEAQLEKSRLLSDRFSAERPKGSFSTLEIQRTEQGDSAMYLCASSSPGGSRTKNIQYFGAGTRLSVL.

This clonotype was recorded a few times. The chain carries TRBV7-9 and TRBJ2-5; D might be TRBD1 or TRBD2, each matching 5 bases. Per germline, CDR1 SEHNR and CDR2 FQNEAQ (reference sequence). V lost 5 bases to trimming and J lost 2 bases, with 9 bases between them. This CDR3 region has 13 residues. The CDR3 protein is CASSRDGQETQYF. The CDR3 DNA is TGTGCCAGCAGCCGGGACGGACAAGAGACCCAGTACTTC.

The chain couples TRBV20-1 to TRBJ2-7; D tentatively fits TRBD1 or TRBD2 (5 bases each). The CDR3 extends over 13 amino acids. Germline V gives CDR1 DFQATT, CDR2 SNEGSKA (reference sequence). V was clipped by 5 bases and J by 6 bases, with 17 bases between them. The CDR3 DNA follows: TGCAGTGCTTTGGACACGGGAAGGATCGAGCAGTACTTC. It specifies CSALDTGRIEQYF.